This T cell receptor beta chain was profiled in a study of tumor-infiltrating lymphocytes in oesophageal squamous cell carcinoma (dated by TCRdb to between 2015 and 2016). Reading from cysteine to phenylalanine, the CDR3 counts 16 amino acids. Only the CDR3 part of the read is kept: 48 bases, read in frame from the first base. Trimmed from V: 6 bases; trimmed from J: 5 bases; junction bases lacking a gene match: 7. CDR1 and CDR2 (LGHDT, YNNKEL) derive from the germline V gene (reference sequence). In this sample, this clonotype turned up a few times. Its cognate antigen has yet to be identified. No much larger clone exists at a distance of one base, and base qualities are not known. Receptor amplification or capture employed PCR. The data were produced on an Illumina HiSeq 2000. TCRdb reran the public reads through fastp at Q25 and MiXCR, keeping productive beta chains. Records with the same CDR3 protein are collapsed into one entry carrying the most frequent genes and DNA. For this sample there are approximately 20,000 distinct CDR3 sequences; around 41% appear just once. Less than 45% of the sample is in the top ten clones.

Sequenced sample: esophageal tumor tissue. This sequence uses TRBV3-1 and TRBJ2-3; 14 bases in the junction line up with TRBD2. This clonotype originated in a male donor with esophageal squamous cell carcinoma. The DNA sequence follows: TGTGCCAGCAGGCTGACTAGCGGGGGGGTGGTAGATACGCAGTATTTT. Translation gives CASRLTSGGVVDTQYF.